A single sample gave rise to the 30 T cell receptor beta chains below, sequenced in a study of long-term antiretroviral therapy in people with HIV. The libraries were made with immunoSEQ v3.0 at survey level. Data came from immunoSEQ multiplex PCR; TCRdb stores just in-frame clones and leaves some out. The sample contains around 12,000 clones, approximately 90% of which appear only once. Sequenced here: unsorted PBMCs, sampled 2.1 years after starting antiretroviral therapy. The receptors shown here come from a woman aged 40 to 50 with HIV.

V is TRBV30 and J is TRBJ1-2, with 8 nucleotides matching TRBD1. This CDR3 contains 14 residues. Per germline, CDR1 GTSNPN and CDR2 SVGIG (reference sequence). Trimming at V came to 6 bases and at J to 2 bases, leaving 8 bases not matched to a gene. CDR3 loop: CACEDRGSNYGYTF. CDR3 in DNA: TGTGCCTGTGAAGACAGGGGCTCCAACTATGGCTACACCTTC.

The chain links TRBV5-4 to TRBJ2-1, with D unresolved. This CDR3 has 16 amino acids. Germline CDR1 is SGHNT and CDR2 is YYREEE (reference sequence). V was shortened by 1 base and J by 4 bases, with 15 bases between the two germline ends. The CDR3 sequence is CASSLKRPPQYNEQFF. CDR3 sequence (DNA): TGTGCCAGCAGCTTGAAGCGCCCCCCCCAATACAATGAGCAGTTCTTC.

The chain carries TRBV19 and TRBJ1-3; 7 nucleotides agree with TRBD1. The CDR3 spans 18 residues. Germline CDR1 LNHDA, CDR2 SQIVND (reference sequence). V shed 4 bases, J shed 3 bases, and the junction held 15 bases outside the gene matches. The DNA of the CDR3 is TGTGCCAGTAGTACCGAAACAGGGGTGGCTTCCAGTGGAAACACCATATATTTT. It translates to CASSTETGVASSGNTIYF.

The chain couples TRBV7-2 to TRBJ1-4, with D perhaps matching TRBD1 (6 bases). V gave up 1 base and J gave up 7 bases, with 13 bases separating them. This CDR3 has 15 amino acids. CDR1 is SGHTA and CDR2 is FQGNSA in the germline V gene. The DNA for the CDR3 is TGTGCCAGCAGCTTAGTCGGACAAGGGGGTGAAAAACTGTTTTTT. This translates into CASSLVGQGGEKLFF.

This clone was seen more than once but under ten times. The rearrangement joins TRBV15 to TRBJ1-1, with D perhaps matching TRBD1 (5 bases). This CDR3 comprises 16 residues. V shed 4 bases and J shed 5 bases, with 20 bases lying between them. In germline, CDR1 is LNHNV, CDR2 YYDKDF (reference sequence). The CDR3 here is CATSTENLGTSTEAFF. The DNA of the CDR3 is TGTGCCACCAGCACAGAAAACCTTGGGACCTCGACTGAAGCTTTCTTT.

The rearrangement joins TRBV2 to TRBJ1-2; unclear D gene. This CDR3 has 12 amino acids. The germline V gene encodes CDR1 SNHLY and CDR2 FYNNEI. V lost 8 bases and J 3 bases, leaving 10 bases between the germline ends. In nucleotides, the CDR3 is TGTGCCAGCGACGAGGGTTACTATGGCTACACCTTC. Its protein is CASDEGYYGYTF. The full variable domain, its missing parts supplied by reference TRBV2 and TRBJ1-2, is EPEVTQTPSHQVTQMGQEVILRCVPISNHLYFYWYRQILGQKVEFLVSFYNNEISEKSEIFDDQFSVERPDGSNFTLKIRSTKLEDSAMYFCASDEGYYGYTFGSGTRLTVV.

The chain has TRBV27 and TRBJ1-5; D is ambiguous. Germline V gene sequence: CDR1 MNHEY, CDR2 SMNVEV (reference sequence). This CDR3 contains 14 residues. V was trimmed by 6 bases and J by 5 bases, leaving 14 bases between them. The chain's CDR3 is CASRPSQVYQPQHF. The CDR3 nucleotides are TGTGCCAGCAGACCATCTCAGGTCTATCAGCCCCAGCATTTT.

The chain carries TRBV5-1 and TRBJ2-1, with D unclear. Germline V lookup: CDR1 SGHRS, CDR2 YFSETQ. V lost 5 bases, J lost 2 bases, and 14 bases lay in between. This CDR3 spans 15 amino acids. CDR3 in amino acids: CASSHGFSTYNEQFF. CDR3 sequence (DNA): TGCGCCAGCAGTCATGGTTTTTCAACCTACAATGAGCAGTTCTTC.

This clone is a singleton in its sample. The rearrangement links TRBV7-3 to TRBJ2-1; 10 nucleotides match TRBD2. Trimming removed 3 bases from V and 2 bases from J; junction bases left unmatched: 1. CDR1 is SGHTA, CDR2 FQGTGA, per germline. CDR3 size: 15 residues. CDR3 region: CASSFTSGAYNEQFF. CDR3 coding DNA: TGTGCCAGCAGCTTCACTAGCGGGGCCTACAATGAGCAGTTCTTC.

This clone was recorded a few times. This chain uses TRBV2 with TRBJ2-5; D remains unclear. The V gene's germline CDR1 is SNHLY and CDR2 FYNNEI. The V end lost 5 bases, the J end lost 1 base, and 8 bases lay between the germline ends. This CDR3 has 13 residues. This CDR3 is CASSRTSQETQYF. In DNA form, the CDR3 reads TGTGCCAGCAGTAGGACGTCCCAAGAGACCCAGTACTTC.

J is TRBJ2-6 and V is TRBV9; a weak D match, TRBD2 (5 bases). Germline CDR1 and CDR2: SGDLS and YYNGEE. Deletions cut 4 bases from V and 0 bases from J, with 8 bases between. The length of the CDR3 is 15 residues. The CDR3 reads CASSQRDSGANVLTF. For the CDR3, the DNA is TGTGCCAGCAGCCAACGGGACTCTGGGGCCAACGTCCTGACTTTC. The variable domain in full, completed from reference TRBV9 and TRBJ2-6, reads DSGVTQTPKHLITATGQRVTLRCSPRSGDLSVYWYQQSLDQGLQFLIQYYNGEERAKGNILERFSAQQFPDLHSELNLSSLELGDSALYFCASSQRDSGANVLTFGAGSRLTVL.

The J gene is TRBJ2-1, the V gene TRBV2; D not certain. Germline loops: CDR1 SNHLY, CDR2 FYNNEI. The CDR3 is made up of 12 amino acids. Trimming took 8 bases from V and 4 from J, leaving 9 bases between them. CDR3 sequence reads: CASSTGYNEQFF. The DNA of the CDR3 is TGTGCCAGCTCGACCGGATACAATGAGCAGTTCTTC.

The V call is TRBV6-5, the J call TRBJ2-1; TRBD1 aligns across 9 bases. Germline V gene sequence: CDR1 MNHEY, CDR2 SVGAGI. Germline trimming cut 6 bases from V and 9 bases from J; bases unmatched to any gene: 12. The CDR3 spans 15 residues. CDR3 in amino acids: CASRRGQGFSGEQFF. Written as DNA, the CDR3 is TGTGCCAGCAGGAGGGGACAGGGTTTCTCCGGTGAGCAGTTCTTC.

This chain links TRBV7-2 with TRBJ2-1, with 7 bases fitting TRBD1. This CDR3 comprises 14 residues. CDR1 and CDR2 (germline): SGHTA, FQGNSA. V was pared by 5 bases and J by 6 bases, with 7 bases of the junction left unmatched. DNA of the CDR3: TGTGCCAGCAGCCCAAGACAGGGACCCAATGAGCAGTTCTTC. Amino acid sequence: CASSPRQGPNEQFF.

The chain carries TRBV7-2 and TRBJ2-7; unclear D gene. The CDR3 covers 12 residues. In germline, CDR1 is SGHTA, CDR2 FQGNSA. V lost 5 bases and J 3 bases, leaving 8 bases between the germline ends. The CDR3, as DNA: TGTGCCAGCAGCCTAATCCACTACGAGCAGTACTTC. Its translation is CASSLIHYEQYF.

This clone was counted between two and nine times. The chain carries TRBV11-2 and TRBJ1-3; 8 bases match TRBD1. The germline gives CDR1 SGHAT, CDR2 FQNNGV. The CDR3 extends over 18 amino acids. V shed 5 bases and J 0 bases; nucleotides not matched to a gene: 12. This CDR3 is CASSRGRDRPSSGNTIYF. CDR3 DNA: TGTGCCAGCAGCCGAGGGCGGGACAGGCCGAGCTCTGGAAACACCATATATTTT.

The rearrangement joins TRBV6-6 to TRBJ2-5; no clear D. V was pared by 1 base and J by 2 bases, with 8 bases between. The CDR3 is 14 residues long. The germline gives CDR1 MNHNY, CDR2 SVGAGI (reference sequence). CDR3: CASSYLTAQETQYF. The CDR3 nucleotides are TGTGCCAGCAGTTACTTAACAGCTCAAGAGACCCAGTACTTC.

In this sample, this clone turned up once. The rearrangement uses TRBV5-6 and TRBJ1-6, with D hard to call. The CDR3 is made up of 13 amino acids. The V gene lost 1 base and the J gene lost 5 bases, with 4 bases spanning the gap. Germline V CDR1 and CDR2: SGHDT, YYEEEE. Written as DNA, the CDR3 is TGTGCCAGCAGCTTGAGAGATAATTCACCCCTCCACTTT. This translates into CASSLRDNSPLHF.

This chain connects TRBV5-1 to TRBJ1-3; the D is unclear. The CDR3 has 16 residues. Germline CDR1 is SGHRS and CDR2 is YFSETQ. The V end lost 0 bases, the J end lost 2 bases, and 12 bases lay between the germline ends. The CDR3 nucleotides are TGCGCCAGCAGCTTGGGGGTCGGGCAGACTGGAAACACCATATATTTT. Encoded protein: CASSLGVGQTGNTIYF.

This clone was found a few times. The chain combines TRBV6-5 with TRBJ2-5; no clear D gene. CDR3 size: 14 residues. The V gene lost 1 base and the J gene lost 2 bases, with 8 bases spanning the gap. CDR1 is MNHEY, CDR2 SVGAGI, per germline. CDR3 DNA: TGTGCCAGCAGTTACTTAACAGCTCAAGAGACCCAGTACTTC. Its protein product is CASSYLTAQETQYF.

The genes are TRBV30 and TRBJ2-7, with TRBD1 as a possible D gene (5 bases). CDR1 is GTSNPN, CDR2 SVGIG, per germline (reference sequence). V gave up 3 bases and J gave up 0 bases, with 15 bases separating them. This CDR3 has 15 residues. CDR3 DNA: TGTGCCTGGAGCACCTCAGGGTCCTACTCCTACGAGCAGTACTTC. Translation gives CAWSTSGSYSYEQYF.

This clone was seen more than once but under ten times. The chain uses TRBV7-2 and TRBJ1-2, with D possibly TRBD1 on 6 matching bases. The CDR3 runs to 16 residues. Looked up from germline, CDR1 is SGHTA and CDR2 is FQGNSA. V was clipped by 0 bases and J by 0 bases, with 11 bases between them. CDR3 loop: CASSLAPGDTNYGYTF. In DNA form, the CDR3 reads TGTGCCAGCAGCTTAGCGCCAGGGGATACTAACTATGGCTACACCTTC.

The chain recombines TRBV5-5 with TRBJ2-2; D perhaps matches TRBD2 (6 bases). Germline V lookup: CDR1 SGHKS, CDR2 YYEKEE (reference sequence). Trimming shortened V by 5 bases and J by 6 bases, and 14 bases separated the two germline ends. The CDR3 extends over 14 amino acids. The CDR3 protein is CASRKGGIPGELFF. In DNA, the CDR3 is TGTGCCAGCAGAAAAGGAGGGATTCCCGGGGAGCTGTTTTTT.

This chain joins TRBV2 and TRBJ2-3; tentative D call: TRBD2 (6 bases). V lost 8 bases, J lost 4 bases, and 10 bases lay in between. The CDR3 sequence is 12 residues long. Germline-derived CDR1 and CDR2 are SNHLY and FYNNEI. CDR3 region: CASSWEADTQYF. The CDR3 DNA is TGTGCCAGCTCGTGGGAGGCAGATACGCAGTATTTT.

The V call is TRBV27, the J call TRBJ1-1; D ambiguous. V lost 3 bases and J 6 bases, leaving 11 bases between the germline ends. Germline CDR1 and CDR2: MNHEY and SMNVEV (reference sequence). The CDR3 has 13 residues. CDR3 loop: CASSFGVGAEAFF. DNA for the CDR3: TGTGCCAGCAGTTTTGGGGTCGGAGCTGAAGCTTTCTTT.

The chain links TRBV21-1 to TRBJ2-6. TRBV21-1 is noted as a pseudogene. The CDR3 covers 20 residues. CDR3 residues: CASSKILRTGEGAGANVLTF. The CDR3 DNA reads as TGTGCCAGCAGCAAAATCCTCCGTACAGGGGAGGGAGCTGGGGCCAACGTCCTGACTTTC.

Within the sample, this clone is medium-sized. This chain uses TRBV2 with TRBJ2-1; TRBD2 matches at 9 bases. CDR3 size: 14 residues. From germline, CDR1 is SNHLY and CDR2 FYNNEI. V trimming: 5 bases; J trimming: 6 bases; junction bases outside the gene matches: 5. CDR3 sequence reads: CASSLAGAINEQFF. Written as DNA, the CDR3 is TGTGCCAGCAGTTTAGCGGGGGCCATCAATGAGCAGTTCTTC.

A remark on this clone: Other nucleotide sequences from this sample produce the same CDR3. The V call is TRBV5-1, the J call TRBJ2-3; 10 bases agree with TRBD2. The ends lost 4 bases at V and 2 bases at J; junction bases unmatched: 4. This CDR3 region has 15 residues. Germline-derived CDR1 and CDR2 are SGHRS and YFSETQ. CDR3 bases: TGCGCCAGCAGCCTAAGCGGGGGGGCCACAGATACGCAGTATTTT. This gives the protein CASSLSGGATDTQYF. Variable domain in full (rest from reference TRBV5-1 and TRBJ2-3): KAGVTQTPRYLIKTRGQQVTLSCSPISGHRSVSWYQQTPGQGLQFLFEYFSETQRNKGNFPGRFSGRQFSNSRSEMNVSTLELGDSALYLCASSLSGGATDTQYFGPGTRLTVL.

The chain carries TRBV5-6 and TRBJ1-2; D is ambiguous. In germline, CDR1 is SGHDT, CDR2 YYEEEE. V was shortened by 0 bases and J by 5 bases, with 5 bases between the two germline ends. The CDR3 has 12 residues. This CDR3 is CASSLGAYGYTF. Here the CDR3 DNA reads TGTGCCAGCAGCTTGGGCGCATATGGCTACACCTTC.

The chain is built from TRBV5-1 and TRBJ2-7; TRBD1 agrees at 7 bases. The V and J ends lost 4 bases and 0 bases, in that order; junction bases with no gene match: 13. The CDR3 totals 17 residues. Germline V CDR1 and CDR2: SGHRS, YFSETQ. CDR3 protein: CASSPGAGGLPSYEQYF. CDR3 coding DNA: TGCGCCAGCAGCCCTGGGGCAGGGGGTCTTCCCTCCTACGAGCAGTACTTC.